This T cell receptor beta chain was sequenced for a study of T cell responses to AZD1222 COVID-19 vaccine. Sequencing was performed with immunoSEQ multiplex PCR; in TCRdb, only in-frame clones are kept and a portion is missing. The sample records 90,000 to 120,000 clones, about 90% being singletons. The CDR3 totals 12 residues. V lost 2 bases to trimming and J lost 9 bases, with 8 bases between them. Per germline, CDR1 LGHNT and CDR2 FRNRAP. This sample comprised peripheral blood, obtained on day 0 of AZD1222 vaccination. The chain couples TRBV12-5 to TRBJ1-5; D is unresolved. The clonotype originates from an adult in good health. The CDR3 region has the DNA TGTGCTAGTGGTTTGCCCTCCACGCCCCAGCATTTT. It yields the protein CASGLPSTPQHF. Looking up the rest from reference TRBV12-5 and TRBJ1-5 gives the full variable domain: DARVTQTPRHKVTEMGQEVTMRCQPILGHNTVFWYRQTMMQGLELLAYFRNRAPLDDSGMPKDRFSAEMPDATLATLKIQPSEPRDSAVYFCASGLPSTPQHFGDGTRLSIL.